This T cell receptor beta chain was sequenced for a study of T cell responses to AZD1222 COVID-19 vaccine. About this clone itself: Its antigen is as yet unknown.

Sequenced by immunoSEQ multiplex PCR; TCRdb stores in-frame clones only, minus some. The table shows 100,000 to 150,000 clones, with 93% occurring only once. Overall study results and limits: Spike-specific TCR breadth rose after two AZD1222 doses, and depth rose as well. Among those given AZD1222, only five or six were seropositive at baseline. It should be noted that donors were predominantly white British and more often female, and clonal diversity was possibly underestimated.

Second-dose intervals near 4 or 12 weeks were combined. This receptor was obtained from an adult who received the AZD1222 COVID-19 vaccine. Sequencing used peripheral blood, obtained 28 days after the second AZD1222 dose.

DNA of the CDR3: TGTGCCAGCAGTGCTATAAAGGTGTCACCCCTCCACTTT. This translates into CASSAIKVSPLHF. The rearrangement uses TRBV12-3 or TRBV12-4 and TRBJ1-6; no reliable D call. The CDR3 consists of 13 residues. V lost 5 bases and J lost 10, with 12 bases in between.